This T cell receptor beta chain originates from a study of cytomegalovirus exposure and HLA in healthy donors. Findings and limits, study-wide: In vitro checks showed that a few CMV-associated chains really do target CMV antigens. Investigators reported approximately 150 TCR beta chains as tied to cytomegalovirus.

In the case of this clone: The antigen remains unidentified.

The CDR3 has 17 residues. CDR1 is WNHNN, CDR2 SYGVQD, per germline (reference sequence). J lost 2 bases, V lost 4 bases, and 12 bases had no gene match. Clones were sequenced by immunoSEQ multiplex PCR, and TCRdb holds only the in-frame ones, with some missing. The table lists some 170,000 clones, about 89% of them singletons. The material sequenced was PBMCs. This chain links TRBV10-1 with TRBJ2-3; 7 bases match TRBD2. The TCR comes from a man aged 25-45 years in good health and CMV-seropositive. The CDR3 spells CASSAGPIGGFTDTQYF. The CDR3, as DNA: TGCGCCAGCAGTGCGGGACCGATCGGGGGGTTCACAGATACGCAGTATTTT.